This T cell receptor beta chain was identified during a study of T cells in women clearing cervical HPV infection. Germline-derived CDR1 and CDR2 are MNHEY and SVGEGT. CDR3 length: 15 amino acids. V lost 2 bases and J 7 bases, leaving 17 bases between the germline ends. Notes on this clone: The CDR3 end falls 3 residues outside the read, so it is completed with the germline J gene.

Libraries were prepared by immunoSEQ multiplex PCR; TCRdb keeps only in-frame clonotypes and omits some of them. This table holds some 43,000 clones. The clonotype originates from a woman aged 18 to 75 with a cervical HPV16 infection that either progressed to CIN3+ or cleared (not recorded which). The V call is TRBV6-2 or TRBV6-3, the J call TRBJ1-2; D possibly corresponds to TRBD1 (5 bases). Sequenced material: blood buffy coat. The CDR3 DNA, read in part, is TGTGCCAGCAGTTACGGCGGCCCAGGGCTACTTGGC. It yields the protein CASSYGGPGLLG. The full CDR3 protein reads CASSYGGPGLLGYTF.